This section outlines one T cell receptor beta chain sequence together with its context. Antigen: not known. Vbeta (60) and Jbeta (13) primers were used in the PCR. Clones were read by immunoSEQ multiplex PCR, and TCRdb kept only the in-frame ones, dropping some. The sample yields nearly 200,000 clones, 70% to 80% seen once. Donors sampled were nominally healthy, though unrecorded immune exposures were likely. This sample is drawn from a study of cytomegalovirus exposure and HLA in healthy donors. Whole-study findings and limits: One variant, a missense change in DCLRE1C, was linked in a later analysis to TCR beta V- and J-gene trimming. Most sequenced TCRs were rare (though some public TCRs occurred in many donors). An analysis that was carried out later associated approximately 17,000 TCR beta sequences with HLA alleles at 0.05 false discovery rate.

The length of the CDR3 is 15 residues. CDR1 and CDR2 (germline): MNHNS, SASEGT. The V end lost 6 bases, the J end lost 0 bases, and 12 bases lay between the germline ends. Sequencing was carried out using PBMCs. The TCR originated in a male donor in good health and CMV-seropositive. The chain uses TRBV6-1 and TRBJ1-3, with D uncertain. CDR3 in amino acids: CASRSRGDSGNTIYF. As DNA, the CDR3 is TGTGCCAGCAGAAGCAGAGGTGACTCTGGAAACACCATATATTTT.